The 18 T cell receptor beta chains reported below all come from one sample, sequenced in a study of T cells in Graves' hyperthyroidism and ophthalmopathy. TCR beta CDR3 regions were amplified from RNA. A first-round RT-PCR of the TCR CDR3 used the HTBI primer set. TCRdb reanalysed the multiplex PCR reads using MiXCR and keeps one entry per CDR3 protein. This sample yields hundreds of thousands of distinct CDR3 sequences, of which roughly 15% are seen a single time; about 12% belongs to the top ten. The sample taken for sequencing was blood. The receptors here all came from a woman aged 45-60 years with Graves' ophthalmopathy.

V gene TRBV27 combines with J gene TRBJ1-2; D possibly corresponds to TRBD1 (5 bases). This CDR3 contains 14 residues. Trimming cost V 6 bases and J 1 base, with 12 bases left between them. The germline V gene encodes CDR1 MNHEY and CDR2 SMNVEV (reference sequence). The CDR3 bases are TGTGCCAGCAGCCGGCAAGGGGTTAACTATGGCTACACCTTC. Translated, it gives CASSRQGVNYGYTF.

This clonotype was found many times. V and J are TRBV18 and TRBJ2-7, with TRBD2 as a possible D gene (6 bases). This CDR3 is 13 amino acids long. Germline-derived CDR1 and CDR2 are KGHSH and LQKENI. Trimming pared 10 bases from V and 6 bases from J, leaving 19 bases between. As DNA, the CDR3 is TGTGCCACCCTCGGCGGGAAGGGTCTCGAGCAGTACTTC. Translating gives CATLGGKGLEQYF.

This clonotype was found many times. The chain employs TRBV2 and TRBJ2-1; 12 bases fit TRBD2. With 5 bases clipped from V and 6 bases from J, the junction kept 5 bases outside the gene matches. The CDR3 has 15 amino acids. Germline V gene data show CDR1 as SNHLY and CDR2 as FYNNEI. The CDR3 region is CASSSTSGRFNEQFF. CDR3 in DNA: TGTGCCAGCAGTTCGACTAGCGGGAGATTCAATGAGCAGTTCTTC.

Many counts were recorded for this clonotype. V usage is TRBV29-1 and J usage is TRBJ2-5, with D perhaps given as TRBD1 or TRBD2 (7 bases each). Germline CDR1 SQVTM, CDR2 ANQGSEA. The CDR3 consists of 14 residues. V lost 4 bases to trimming and J lost 2 bases, with 14 bases between them. The CDR3 sequence is CSVASQGGQETQYF. The CDR3 nucleotides are TGCAGCGTTGCGAGTCAGGGGGGGCAAGAGACCCAGTACTTC.

This clonotype has at least ten counts. The gene calls are TRBV2 and TRBJ2-1, with 13 bases identical to TRBD2. V shed 6 bases and J 7 bases; nucleotides not matched to a gene: 9. CDR3 length: 16 residues. From germline, CDR1 is SNHLY and CDR2 FYNNEI. The CDR3 sequence is CASRTGTSGNLNEQFF. CDR3 in DNA: TGTGCCAGCAGGACCGGGACTAGCGGGAATTTGAATGAGCAGTTCTTC.

This clonotype was seen a handful of times. The chain is built from TRBV18 and TRBJ1-1; TRBD1 matches at 7 bases. The CDR3 contains 13 residues. Germline V lookup: CDR1 KGHSH, CDR2 LQKENI. Trimming removed 1 base from V and 7 bases from J; junction bases left unmatched: 3. The CDR3 coding sequence is TGTGCCAGCTCACCACGGGGACAGAGTGAAGCTTTCTTT. Translated: CASSPRGQSEAFF.

The sample holds a few counts of this clonotype. J is TRBJ2-1 and V is TRBV18; D uncertain. Per the germline V gene, CDR1 is KGHSH and CDR2 is LQKENI. The CDR3 consists of 12 residues. Trimming removed 3 bases from V and 9 bases from J, with 9 bases in between. In DNA form, the CDR3 reads TGTGCCAGCTCACCCCTCGGCACTGAGCAGTTCTTC. It translates to CASSPLGTEQFF. The complete variable domain, with remaining parts taken from reference TRBV18 and TRBJ2-1, reads NAGVMQNPRHLVRRRGQEARLRCSPMKGHSHVYWYRQLPEEGLKFMVYLQKENIIDESGMPKERFSAEFPKEGPSILRIQQVVRGDSAAYFCASSPLGTEQFFGPGTRLTVL.

This clonotype was found many times. The genes are TRBV7-2 and TRBJ2-3, with TRBD2 matching 9 bases. Unmatched junction bases numbered 7, after V lost 5 bases and J lost 4 bases. Per germline, CDR1 SGHTA and CDR2 FQGNSA. The CDR3 runs 15 residues. CDR3 DNA sequence: TGTGCCAGCAGCATACTAGCGGGTTCGGCAGATACGCAGTATTTT. Its protein is CASSILAGSADTQYF.

This clonotype was counted many times. The chain is built from TRBV7-3 and TRBJ2-1, with 7 nucleotides matching TRBD1. V was pared by 5 bases and J by 2 bases, with 6 bases of the junction left unmatched. Germline CDR1 is SGHTA and CDR2 is FQGTGA. The CDR3 consists of 15 residues. This CDR3 reads CASSPTGAAYNEQFF. The CDR3 nucleotides are TGTGCCAGCAGCCCTACAGGGGCGGCCTACAATGAGCAGTTCTTC.

This clonotype was picked up a small number of times. The CDR3 nucleotides are TGCGCCAGCAGCCAAGATAAACGAGAGACCACCGGGGAGCTGTTTTTT. Translation: CASSQDKRETTGELFF. The chain carries TRBV4-3 and TRBJ2-2; the D is unclear. The CDR3 sequence is 16 residues long. Germline V gene lookup returns CDR1 LGHNA and CDR2 YSLEER. Between the trimmed V and J ends, which lost 0 bases and 4 bases, there was a span of 12 bases.

This clonotype was detected many times. The gene calls are TRBV5-1 and TRBJ2-7; tentative D call: TRBD1 (6 bases). V was trimmed by 0 bases and J by 4 bases, leaving 11 bases between them. This CDR3 region has 14 residues. Germline lookup yields CDR1 SGHRS and CDR2 YFSETQ. The CDR3, as DNA: TGCGCCAGCAGCTTGGGGGACATCAGTTACGAGCAGTACTTC. Translation: CASSLGDISYEQYF.

This clonotype came up many times. V and J are TRBV5-1 and TRBJ2-7; D possibly uses TRBD1 or TRBD2 (5 bases each). The CDR3 covers 13 residues. Trimming removed 7 bases from V and 4 bases from J, with 15 bases in between. The germline CDR1 and CDR2 sequences are SGHRS and YFSETQ. This chain's CDR3 is CASSGTHAYEQYF. The CDR3 nucleotides read TGCGCCAGCTCCGGGACCCATGCATACGAGCAGTACTTC. Looking up the rest from reference TRBV5-1 and TRBJ2-7 gives the full variable domain: KAGVTQTPRYLIKTRGQQVTLSCSPISGHRSVSWYQQTPGQGLQFLFEYFSETQRNKGNFPGRFSGRQFSNSRSEMNVSTLELGDSALYLCASSGTHAYEQYFGPGTRLTVT.

This clonotype appeared a few times. The gene calls are TRBV5-6 and TRBJ2-2, with D perhaps assigned TRBD1 or TRBD2 (6 bases each). This CDR3 has 16 residues. V dropped 1 base and J dropped 5 bases, with 15 bases sitting between them. Germline V lookup: CDR1 SGHDT, CDR2 YYEEEE. The DNA of the CDR3 is TGTGCCAGCAGCTTGCGTGGTTGGAGGGGGACCGGGGAGCTGTTTTTT. The encoded protein is CASSLRGWRGTGELFF.

This clonotype was counted many times. The chain combines TRBV6-2 or TRBV6-3 with TRBJ2-1, with 11 bases identical to TRBD1. CDR1 MNHEY and CDR2 SVGEGT come from the germline V gene. CDR3 size: 18 residues. V shed 0 bases and J 7 bases; nucleotides not matched to a gene: 11. The CDR3 nucleotides are TGTGCCAGCAGTTACTCGGGGTATAGGACAGGGGGCCGGAATGAGCAGTTCTTC. Translated: CASSYSGYRTGGRNEQFF.

This clonotype appeared many times. The J gene is TRBJ1-2, the V gene TRBV5-1, with D possibly being TRBD1 (6 bases). This CDR3 comprises 14 residues. The ends were cut back, 4 bases at V and 4 bases at J, with 14 bases in the middle. The germline V gene has CDR1 SGHRS and CDR2 YFSETQ. CDR3 loop: CASSGAGDPYGYTF. CDR3 bases: TGCGCCAGCAGCGGGGCAGGGGATCCCTATGGCTACACCTTC.

There are a few counts of this clonotype. The V and J genes are TRBV4-3 and TRBJ1-2; the match to TRBD1 covers 11 bases. Trimming removed 11 bases from V and 6 bases from J; junction bases left unmatched: 8. CDR1 LGHNA and CDR2 YSLEER come from the germline V gene. CDR3 length equals 13 residues. The CDR3 sequence is CASARDRGDGYTF. The CDR3 nucleotides read TGCGCCTCCGCCCGGGACAGGGGGGATGGCTACACCTTC.

The rearrangement uses TRBV5-1 and TRBJ1-2, with 9 bases identical to TRBD1. CDR3 length: 16 amino acids. Germline CDR1 reads SGHRS; CDR2 reads YFSETQ. Germline trimming cut 1 base from V and 4 bases from J; bases unmatched to any gene: 8. CDR3 in DNA: TGCGCCAGCAGCTTGTCCGGGACAGGGAAACTCTATGGCTACACCTTC. Encoded protein: CASSLSGTGKLYGYTF.

This clonotype has ten or more counts. The genes are TRBV18 and TRBJ1-4; D is unclear. CDR1 and CDR2 from the germline V gene are KGHSH and LQKENI. This CDR3 spans 14 amino acids. Trimming removed 3 bases from V and 8 bases from J, with 13 bases in between. The DNA of the CDR3 is TGTGCCAGCTCACCTGAGGGTGAGGTAGAAAAACTGTTTTTT. Translation gives CASSPEGEVEKLFF.